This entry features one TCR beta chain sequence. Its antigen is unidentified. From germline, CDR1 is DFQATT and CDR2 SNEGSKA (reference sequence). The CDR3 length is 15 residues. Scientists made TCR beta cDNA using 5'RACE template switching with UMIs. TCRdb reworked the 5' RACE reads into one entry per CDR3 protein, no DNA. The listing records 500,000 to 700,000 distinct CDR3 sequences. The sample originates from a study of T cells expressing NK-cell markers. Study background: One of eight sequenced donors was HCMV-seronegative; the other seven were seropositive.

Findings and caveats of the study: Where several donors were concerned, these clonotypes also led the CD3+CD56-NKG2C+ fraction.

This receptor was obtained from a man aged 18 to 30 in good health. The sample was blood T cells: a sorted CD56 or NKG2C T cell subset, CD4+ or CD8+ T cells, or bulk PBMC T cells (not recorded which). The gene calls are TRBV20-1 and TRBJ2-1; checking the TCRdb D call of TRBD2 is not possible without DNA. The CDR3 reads CSARLTLGAGDEQFF.